These T cell receptor beta chains were read from a single sample in a study of shared clonotypes between healthy human individuals. Profiling relied on immunoSEQ multiplex PCR, and the TCRdb table lists in-frame clones only, not all of them. The sample shows 2 million to 3 million clones, roughly 93% of them seen only once. The sample consisted of naive CD4+ T cells from PBMCs. The receptors stem from a man aged 18 to 35 in good health. Some clones in this sample may be carry-over from other donors' samples. The CDR3 runs from the conserved cysteine through the conserved F or W. Each record gives: clone size, V gene, D gene, J gene, CDR3 DNA, CDR3 protein. D genes are given only for firm matches. Clone size, where shown, is once, few, many, or a class for clones that have expanded.

.	TRBV7-3	.	TRBJ2-7	TGTGCCAGCAGCTTAGGTCCCGGCGAGCAGTACTTC	CASSLGPGEQYF
.	TRBV12-1	.	TRBJ2-7	TGTGCCAGCAGCTATTGGACCAACTCCTACGAGCAGTACTTC	CASSYWTNSYEQYF
.	TRBV7-3	.	TRBJ1-1	TGTGCCAGCAGCCCGCGAGGGGGAGGAGGGACTGAAGCTTTCTTT	CASSPRGGGGTEAFF
.	TRBV7-8	.	TRBJ1-5	TGTGCCAGCAGCTTATTAGGGGATCAGCCCCAGCATTTT	CASSLLGDQPQHF
once	TRBV6-5	.	TRBJ1-2	TGTGCCAGCAGTTACTCGCTCCTAGGCAGGGACTATGGCTACACCTTC	CASSYSLLGRDYGYTF
.	TRBV27	TRBD1	TRBJ1-5	TGTGCCAGCAGTCCACAGGGGTTCTATAGCAATCAGCCCCAGCATTTT	CASSPQGFYSNQPQHF
.	TRBV19	.	TRBJ2-7	TGTGCCAGTAGTCTCAGGGTTGGACCGTACGAGCAGTACTTC	CASSLRVGPYEQYF
.	TRBV7-3	.	TRBJ1-1	TGTGCCAGCAGCTTAAAATCGGGAGTAGGGAACACTGAAGCTTTCTTT	CASSLKSGVGNTEAFF
.	TRBV7-9	TRBD1	TRBJ2-1	TGTGCCAGCAGCCAACGACAGGGGTTCTACAATGAGCAGTTCTTC	CASSQRQGFYNEQFF
.	TRBV7-2	.	TRBJ2-5	TGTGCCAGCAGCCTACTTGGTAGCGGACTGGGGAAAGAGACCCAGTACTTC	CASSLLGSGLGKETQYF
.	TRBV7-3	TRBD2	TRBJ2-1	TGTGCCAGCAGCTTGACTAGCGTAAATGAGCAGTTCTTC	CASSLTSVNEQFF
once	TRBV5-5	.	TRBJ2-7	TGTGCCAGCAGCTTAGTCTCACTATCCGAGCAGTACTTC	CASSLVSLSEQYF
.	TRBV7-2	TRBD2	TRBJ2-7	TGTGCCAGCAGCTCCTTCCCTAGCGGGAGTAGGGGCTACGAGCAGTACTTC	CASSSFPSGSRGYEQYF
.	TRBV10-3	.	TRBJ2-5	TGTGCCATCAGTGAGTCCGGGGGGCTGGGGCGAGAGACCCAGTACTTC	CAISESGGLGRETQYF
.	TRBV30	.	TRBJ1-5	TGTGCCTGGAGTGTTGGGTCGGGCACCGTAGATCAGCCCCAGCATTTT	CAWSVGSGTVDQPQHF
.	TRBV18	TRBD1	TRBJ1-3	TGTGCCAGCTCCCCCAAGAGGACAGGGTCCGCTCTGGGTCTCTCTGACACCATATATTTT	CASSPKRTGSALGLSDTIYF
.	TRBV5-1	TRBD1	TRBJ1-3	TGCGCCAGCAGCAATGGACAGGGCTCTGGAAACACCATATATTTT	CASSNGQGSGNTIYF
.	TRBV20-1	.	TRBJ1-2	TGCAGTGCTAGTATTGACTATGGCTACACCTTC	CSASIDYGYTF
.	TRBV29-1	TRBD2	TRBJ2-5	TGCAGCGTTGAGGATCTGGGGACTAGCGGGACGGAGACCCAGTACTTC	CSVEDLGTSGTETQYF
.	TRBV4-1	.	TRBJ2-3	TGCGCCAGCAGCAGGCCCCTCGGTGGGGATACGCAGTATTTT	CASSRPLGGDTQYF
.	TRBV7-2	TRBD2	TRBJ2-3	TGTGCCAGCAGCTTCCTAGCGGGGCGGACAGATACGCAGTATTTT	CASSFLAGRTDTQYF
once	TRBV28	TRBD1	TRBJ2-2	TGTGCCAGCAGTTTATGGGCCGGGACAGGTAACACCGGGGAGCTGTTTTTT	CASSLWAGTGNTGELFF
.	TRBV5-5	.	TRBJ2-7	TGTGCCAGCAGCTTGTCGGGTCCCTCCTACGAGCAGTACTTC	CASSLSGPSYEQYF
once	TRBV11-2	TRBD2	TRBJ2-3	TGTGCCAGCAGCCCCCTCCGGGCGGGAGTGGTGGATACGCAGTATTTT	CASSPLRAGVVDTQYF
.	TRBV5-8	.	TRBJ1-5	TGTGCCAGCAGCTTATGGAACAATCAGCCCCAGCATTTT	CASSLWNNQPQHF
.	TRBV25-1	.	TRBJ1-4	TGTGCCAGCAGTGAAGGGGGCCTGGAAAAACTGTTTTTT	CASSEGGLEKLFF
.	TRBV29-1	.	TRBJ2-5	TGCAGCGTTGATTCGGAGACCCAGTACTTC	CSVDSETQYF
.	TRBV28	TRBD1	TRBJ2-1	TGTGCCAGCAGTCCCCCGGGACAGTGGGGCAATGAGCAGTTCTTC	CASSPPGQWGNEQFF
.	TRBV5-6	.	TRBJ1-1	TGTGCCAGCAGCCTCCTTTTGGCGGTGAGCACTGAAGCTTTCTTT	CASSLLLAVSTEAFF
.	TRBV19	TRBD2	TRBJ2-1	TGTGCCAGTAGTAGTGCCGAGGCGGGAGTTTTTGAGCAGTTCTTC	CASSSAEAGVFEQFF
.	TRBV5-6	TRBD1	TRBJ1-6	TGTGCCAGCAGCCTAAAGGACAGGGTAGACCACTTT	CASSLKDRVDHF
.	TRBV13	TRBD2	TRBJ2-7	TGTGCCAGCAGCTTAGGAAGATTAGGAGGGACTAGCGGTCTAAGAGATTTTTACGAGCAGTACTTC	CASSLGRLGGTSGLRDFYEQYF
.	TRBV27	TRBD2	TRBJ2-7	TGTGCCAGCAGTTTCTCAAGACTAGCGGCTAGCTCCTACGAGCAGTACTTC	CASSFSRLAASSYEQYF
once	TRBV5-3	TRBD2	TRBJ2-2	TGTGCCAGCAGCTTGGCGGGGGCGAACACCGGGGAGCTGTTTTTT	CASSLAGANTGELFF
.	TRBV28	.	TRBJ2-4	TGTGCCAGCAGTTTTCGGGGGATTCTAGCCAAAAACATTCAGTACTTC	CASSFRGILAKNIQYF
.	TRBV5-5	.	TRBJ2-7	TGTGCCAGCAGCTTGTCATGGCAGGCGTACTCCTACGAGCAGTACTTC	CASSLSWQAYSYEQYF
.	TRBV5-1	.	TRBJ2-7	TGCGCCAGCAGCTTGGGGCAGCTATACGAGCAGTACTTC	CASSLGQLYEQYF
.	TRBV5-1	.	TRBJ2-3	TGCGCCAGCAGCTTGGCGGTCTCGGATACGCAGTATTTT	CASSLAVSDTQYF
.	TRBV28	.	TRBJ2-1	TGTGCCAGCAGCCCCCACCCCGCGAGTTCCAATGAGCAGTTCTTC	CASSPHPASSNEQFF
.	TRBV7-9	.	TRBJ2-2	TGTGCCAGCTTGGGGGGGAACACCGGGGAGCTGTTTTTT	CASLGGNTGELFF
.	TRBV28	.	TRBJ1-5	TGTGCCAGCTTCCCTTCTTGGGGGATCAGTCAGCCCCAGCATTTT	CASFPSWGISQPQHF
.	TRBV7-2	.	TRBJ2-7	TGTGCCAGCAGCTTAGGGATCGGGACCCTATACGAGCAGTACTTC	CASSLGIGTLYEQYF
.	TRBV5-4	.	TRBJ2-1	TGTGCCAGCAGCTCGACCTTGGCGTCCAATGAGCAGTTCTTC	CASSSTLASNEQFF
few	TRBV5-1	.	TRBJ2-3	TGCGCCAGCAGCTTGTTTAGCACAGATACGCAGTATTTT	CASSLFSTDTQYF
.	TRBV11-3	.	TRBJ2-7	TGTGCCAGCAGCTTAGGGGGACGGGACTACGAGCAGTACTTC	CASSLGGRDYEQYF
.	TRBV28	TRBD2	TRBJ2-2	TGTGCCAGCAGTTTGGGCGGGAGTACCGGGGAGCTGTTTTTT	CASSLGGSTGELFF
.	TRBV11-2	.	TRBJ1-1	TGTGCCAGCAGCTTAGCCTGGGAGGACACTGAAGCTTTCTTT	CASSLAWEDTEAFF
.	TRBV29-1	TRBD1	TRBJ2-1	TGCAGCGTTACCGGACAGGGGGCCGGTGAGCAGTTCTTC	CSVTGQGAGEQFF
.	TRBV18	TRBD1	TRBJ1-2	TGTGCCAGCTCTCCGGGACAGGGCTATTATGGCTACACCTTC	CASSPGQGYYGYTF
.	TRBV5-6	TRBD1	TRBJ1-4	TGTGCCAGCAGCTTACGACGGACAGGCCCTAATGAAAAACTGTTTTTT	CASSLRRTGPNEKLFF
.	TRBV5-1	TRBD2	TRBJ2-1	TGCGCCAGCAGCCAGACTACTAGCGGGAGGGCCTATGAGCAGTTCTTC	CASSQTTSGRAYEQFF
.	TRBV20-1	.	TRBJ1-2	TGCAGTGTGGGACAAAACGATGGCTACACCTTC	CSVGQNDGYTF
.	TRBV7-3	.	TRBJ2-2	TGTGCCAGCAGCCCCAGTGGGGCCACCGGGGAGCTGTTTTTT	CASSPSGATGELFF
once	TRBV7-2	TRBD2	TRBJ2-1	TGTGCCAGCAGCGGGAGGTGGGGAGCGGGAGGTTGGTTTGAGCAGTTCTTC	CASSGRWGAGGWFEQFF
.	TRBV2	TRBD1	TRBJ1-5	TGTGCCGGAAGCGGGACAGGGAAGAATCAGCCCCAGCATTTT	CAGSGTGKNQPQHF
.	TRBV5-8	.	TRBJ1-2	TGTGCCAGCAGCTTGTGGGGCGGCGGCTATGGCTACACCTTC	CASSLWGGGYGYTF
.	TRBV7-9	TRBD2	TRBJ2-3	TGTGCCAGCAGCTACCCTAGCGGCTCCCCCGGAGATACGCAGTATTTT	CASSYPSGSPGDTQYF